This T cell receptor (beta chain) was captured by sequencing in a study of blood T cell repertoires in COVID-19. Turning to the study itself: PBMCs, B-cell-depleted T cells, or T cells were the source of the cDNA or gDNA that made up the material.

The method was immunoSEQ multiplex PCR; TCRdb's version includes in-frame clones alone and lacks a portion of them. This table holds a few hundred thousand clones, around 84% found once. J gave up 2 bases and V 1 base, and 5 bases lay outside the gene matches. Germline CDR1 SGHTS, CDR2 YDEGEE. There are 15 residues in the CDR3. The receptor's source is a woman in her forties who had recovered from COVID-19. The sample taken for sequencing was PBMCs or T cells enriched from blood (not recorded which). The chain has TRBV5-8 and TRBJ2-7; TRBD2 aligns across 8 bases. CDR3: CASSLWTSYPYEQYV. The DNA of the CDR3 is TGTGCCAGCAGCTTGTGGACTAGCTACCCCTACGAGCAGTACGTC.